This TCR beta chain is drawn from a study of immune cell composition in non-small cell lung cancer. The normal lung sample lay at least 3 cm, and maximally far, from the tumour. The CDR3 spans 14 residues. After removal of 5 bases from V and 8 bases from J, the junction contained 6 bases not matched to a gene. Germline assignment: CDR1 SGHRS and CDR2 YFSETQ. Repertoires were generated with immunoSEQ multiplex PCR, while TCRdb's copy carries only in-frame clones and drops some. The data show roughly 3,000 clones, with around three quarters seen just once and around a sixth held by the top ten. This sequence joins TRBV5-1 and TRBJ2-4, with 11 nucleotides matching TRBD1. The clonotype originates from a human donor with non-small cell lung cancer. Source material: non-adjacent lung tissue. The CDR3 DNA sequence: TGCGCCAGCAGTCCGGGGACAGGGGGTGACATTCAGTACTTC. Amino acids: CASSPGTGGDIQYF.